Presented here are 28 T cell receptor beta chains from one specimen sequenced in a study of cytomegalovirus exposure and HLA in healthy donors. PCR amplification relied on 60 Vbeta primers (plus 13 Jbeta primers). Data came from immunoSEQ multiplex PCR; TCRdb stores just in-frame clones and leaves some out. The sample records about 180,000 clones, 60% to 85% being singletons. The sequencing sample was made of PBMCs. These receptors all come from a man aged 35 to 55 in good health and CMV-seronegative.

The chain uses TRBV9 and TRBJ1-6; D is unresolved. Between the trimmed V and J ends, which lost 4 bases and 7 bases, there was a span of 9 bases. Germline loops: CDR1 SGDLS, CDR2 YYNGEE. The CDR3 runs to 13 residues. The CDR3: CASSPVPNSPLHF. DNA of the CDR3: TGTGCCAGCAGCCCAGTCCCAAATTCACCCCTCCACTTT.

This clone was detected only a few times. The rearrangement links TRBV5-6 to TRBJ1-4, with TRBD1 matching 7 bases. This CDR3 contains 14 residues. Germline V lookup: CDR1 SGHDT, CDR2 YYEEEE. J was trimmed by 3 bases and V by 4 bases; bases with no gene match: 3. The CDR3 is CASSKTGSNEKLFF. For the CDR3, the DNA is TGTGCCAGCAGCAAGACAGGGTCTAATGAAAAACTGTTTTTT.

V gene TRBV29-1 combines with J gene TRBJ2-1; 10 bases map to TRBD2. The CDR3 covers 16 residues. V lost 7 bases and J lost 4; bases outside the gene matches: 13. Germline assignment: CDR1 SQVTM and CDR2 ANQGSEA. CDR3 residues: CSELLERGGSYNEQFF. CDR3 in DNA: TGCAGCGAACTACTCGAGCGGGGGGGCAGTTACAATGAGCAGTTCTTC.

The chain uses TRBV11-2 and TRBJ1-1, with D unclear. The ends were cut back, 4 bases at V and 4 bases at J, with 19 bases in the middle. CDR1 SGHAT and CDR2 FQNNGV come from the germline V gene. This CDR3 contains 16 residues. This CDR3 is CASSSQKRPFGTEAFF. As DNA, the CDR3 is TGTGCCAGCAGCTCCCAGAAGAGGCCGTTCGGCACTGAAGCTTTCTTT.

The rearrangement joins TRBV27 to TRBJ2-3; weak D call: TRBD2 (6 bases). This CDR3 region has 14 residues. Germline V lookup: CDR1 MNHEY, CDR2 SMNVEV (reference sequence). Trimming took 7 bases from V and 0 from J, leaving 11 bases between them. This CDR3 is CASTSGLSTDTQYF. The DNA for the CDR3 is TGTGCCAGCACCTCGGGACTCAGCACAGATACGCAGTATTTT.

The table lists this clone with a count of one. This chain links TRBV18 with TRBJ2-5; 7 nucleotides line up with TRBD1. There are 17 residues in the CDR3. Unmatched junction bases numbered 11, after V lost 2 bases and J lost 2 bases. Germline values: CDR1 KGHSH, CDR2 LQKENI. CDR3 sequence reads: CASSPSPPGQRQETQYF. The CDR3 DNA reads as TGTGCCAGCTCACCAAGCCCCCCGGGACAGCGACAAGAGACCCAGTACTTC.

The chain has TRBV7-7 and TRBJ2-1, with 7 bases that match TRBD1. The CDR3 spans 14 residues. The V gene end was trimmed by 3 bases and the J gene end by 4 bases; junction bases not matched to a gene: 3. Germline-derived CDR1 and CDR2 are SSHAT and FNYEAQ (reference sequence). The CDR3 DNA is TGTGCCAGCAGCTTCAGACAGGGATACAATGAGCAGTTCTTC. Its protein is CASSFRQGYNEQFF.

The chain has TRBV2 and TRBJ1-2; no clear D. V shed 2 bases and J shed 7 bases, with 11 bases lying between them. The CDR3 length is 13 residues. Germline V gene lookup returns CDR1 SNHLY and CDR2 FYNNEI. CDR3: CASSENTDFGYTF. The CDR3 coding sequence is TGTGCCAGCAGTGAAAACACAGATTTTGGCTACACCTTC.

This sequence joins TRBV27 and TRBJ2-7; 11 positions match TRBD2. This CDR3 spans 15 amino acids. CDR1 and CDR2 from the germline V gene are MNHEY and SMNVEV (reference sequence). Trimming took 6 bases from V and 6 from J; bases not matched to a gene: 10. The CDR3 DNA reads TGTGCCAGCAGCGATCATAGCGGGGGGGCCGGCGAGCAGTACTTC. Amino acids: CASSDHSGGAGEQYF.

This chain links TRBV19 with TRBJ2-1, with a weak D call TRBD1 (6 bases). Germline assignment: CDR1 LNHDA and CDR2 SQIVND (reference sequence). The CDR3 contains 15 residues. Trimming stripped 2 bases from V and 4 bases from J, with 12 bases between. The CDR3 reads CASSIMPGDYNEQFF. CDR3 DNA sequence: TGTGCCAGTAGTATAATGCCAGGGGATTACAATGAGCAGTTCTTC. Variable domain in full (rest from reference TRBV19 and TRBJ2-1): DGGITQSPKYLFRKEGQNVTLSCEQNLNHDAMYWYRQDPGQGLRLIYYSQIVNDFQKGDIAEGYSVSREKKESFPLTVTSAQKNPTAFYLCASSIMPGDYNEQFFGPGTRLTVL.

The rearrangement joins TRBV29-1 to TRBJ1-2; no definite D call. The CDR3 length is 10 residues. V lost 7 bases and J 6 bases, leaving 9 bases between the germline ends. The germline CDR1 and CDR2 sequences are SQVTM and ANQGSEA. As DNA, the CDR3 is TGCAGCGCCCCCCGGGATGGCTACACCTTC. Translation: CSAPRDGYTF.

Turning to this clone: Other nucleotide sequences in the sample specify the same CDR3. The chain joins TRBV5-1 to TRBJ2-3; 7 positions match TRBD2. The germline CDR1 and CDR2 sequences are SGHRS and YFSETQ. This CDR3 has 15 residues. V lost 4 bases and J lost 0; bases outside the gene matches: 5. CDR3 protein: CASSLGGTSTDTQYF. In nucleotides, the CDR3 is TGCGCCAGCAGCCTGGGGGGGACTAGCACAGATACGCAGTATTTT.

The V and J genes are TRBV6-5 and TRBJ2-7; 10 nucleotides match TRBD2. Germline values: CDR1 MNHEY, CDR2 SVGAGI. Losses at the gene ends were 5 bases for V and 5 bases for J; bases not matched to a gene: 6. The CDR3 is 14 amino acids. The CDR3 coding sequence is TGTGCCAGCAGTGACTGGGGACTAGCGAACGAGCAGTACTTC. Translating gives CASSDWGLANEQYF.

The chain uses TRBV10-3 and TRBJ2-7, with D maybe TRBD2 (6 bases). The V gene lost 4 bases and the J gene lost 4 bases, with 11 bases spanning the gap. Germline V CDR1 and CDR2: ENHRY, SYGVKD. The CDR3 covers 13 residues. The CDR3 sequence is CAISGSGAYEQYF. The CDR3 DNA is TGTGCCATCAGTGGGTCGGGAGCTTACGAGCAGTACTTC.

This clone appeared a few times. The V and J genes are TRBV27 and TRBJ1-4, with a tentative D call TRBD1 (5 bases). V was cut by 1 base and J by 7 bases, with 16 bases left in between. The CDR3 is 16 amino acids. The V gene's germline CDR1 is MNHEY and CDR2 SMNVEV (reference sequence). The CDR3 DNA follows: TGTGCCAGCAGTTTATTCTGGGACCTCGGGAGTGAAAAACTGTTTTTT. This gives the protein CASSLFWDLGSEKLFF.

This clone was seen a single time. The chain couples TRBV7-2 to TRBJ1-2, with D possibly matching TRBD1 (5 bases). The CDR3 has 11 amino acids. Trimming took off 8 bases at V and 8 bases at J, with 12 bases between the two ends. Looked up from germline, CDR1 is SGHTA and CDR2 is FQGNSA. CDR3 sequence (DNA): TGTGCCAGCTCCCAGGGAATAGGCTACACCTTC. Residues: CASSQGIGYTF.

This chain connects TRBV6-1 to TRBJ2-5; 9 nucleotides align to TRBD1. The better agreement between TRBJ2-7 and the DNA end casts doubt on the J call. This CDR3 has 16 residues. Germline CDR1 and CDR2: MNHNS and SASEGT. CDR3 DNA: TGTGCCAGCAGTGGGATCGGGACAGGGAGATCCTACGAGCAGTACTTC. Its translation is CASSGIGTGRSYEQYF.

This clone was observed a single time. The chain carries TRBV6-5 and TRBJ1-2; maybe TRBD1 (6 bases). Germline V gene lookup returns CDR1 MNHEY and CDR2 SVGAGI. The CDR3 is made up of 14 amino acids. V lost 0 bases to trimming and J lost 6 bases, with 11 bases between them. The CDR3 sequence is CASSYSGHGNGYTF. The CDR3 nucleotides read TGTGCCAGCAGTTACTCGGGACATGGCAATGGCTACACCTTC.

The chain's CDR3 is CAISREGLGSYEQYF. The DNA of the CDR3 is TGTGCCATCAGCAGAGAGGGACTGGGGTCCTACGAGCAGTACTTC. The V call is TRBV10-3, the J call TRBJ2-7, with D possibly being TRBD2 (6 bases). Germline V gives CDR1 ENHRY, CDR2 SYGVKD. The V end lost 6 bases, the J end lost 1 base, and 16 bases lay between the germline ends. This CDR3 contains 15 residues.

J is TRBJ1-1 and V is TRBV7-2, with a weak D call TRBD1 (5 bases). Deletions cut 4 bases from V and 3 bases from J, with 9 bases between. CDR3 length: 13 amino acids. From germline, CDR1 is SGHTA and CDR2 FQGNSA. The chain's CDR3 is CASSSQGYTEAFF. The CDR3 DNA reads TGTGCCAGCAGCTCTCAGGGATACACTGAAGCTTTCTTT.

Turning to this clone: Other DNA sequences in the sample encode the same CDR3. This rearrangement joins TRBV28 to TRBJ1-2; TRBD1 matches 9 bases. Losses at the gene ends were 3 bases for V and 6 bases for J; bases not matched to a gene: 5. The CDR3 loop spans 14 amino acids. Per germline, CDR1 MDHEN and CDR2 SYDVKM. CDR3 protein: CASSFPTGGNGYTF. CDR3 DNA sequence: TGTGCCAGCAGTTTCCCGACAGGGGGGAATGGCTACACCTTC.

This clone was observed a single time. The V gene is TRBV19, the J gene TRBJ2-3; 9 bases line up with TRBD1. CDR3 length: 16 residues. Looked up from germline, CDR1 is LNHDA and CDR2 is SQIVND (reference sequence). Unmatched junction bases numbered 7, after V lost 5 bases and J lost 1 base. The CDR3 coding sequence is TGTGCCAGTAGTGCTCGGGACAGGGCGCGCACAGATACGCAGTATTTT. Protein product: CASSARDRARTDTQYF.

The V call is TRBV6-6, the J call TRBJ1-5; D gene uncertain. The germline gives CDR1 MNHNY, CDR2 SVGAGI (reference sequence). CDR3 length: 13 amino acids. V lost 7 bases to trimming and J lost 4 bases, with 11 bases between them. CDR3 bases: TGTGCCAGCACTGGACGGGAGAATCAGCCCCAGCATTTT. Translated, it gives CASTGRENQPQHF.

CDR3 sequence: CASSQGDGYTF. CDR3 in DNA: TGTGCCAGCAGCCAGGGGGACGGCTACACCTTC. The chain combines TRBV6-5 with TRBJ1-2, with 7 bases lining up with TRBD1. In germline, CDR1 is MNHEY, CDR2 SVGAGI. J was trimmed by 8 bases and V by 6 bases; bases with no gene match: 3. The CDR3 runs to 11 residues.

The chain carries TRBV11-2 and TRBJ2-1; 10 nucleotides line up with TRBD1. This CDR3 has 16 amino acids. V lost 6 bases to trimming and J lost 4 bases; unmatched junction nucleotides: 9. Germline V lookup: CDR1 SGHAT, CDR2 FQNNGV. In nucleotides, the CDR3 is TGTGCCAGCAGACGTCCCGGGACAGGGGTTTACAATGAGCAGTTCTTC. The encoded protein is CASRRPGTGVYNEQFF.

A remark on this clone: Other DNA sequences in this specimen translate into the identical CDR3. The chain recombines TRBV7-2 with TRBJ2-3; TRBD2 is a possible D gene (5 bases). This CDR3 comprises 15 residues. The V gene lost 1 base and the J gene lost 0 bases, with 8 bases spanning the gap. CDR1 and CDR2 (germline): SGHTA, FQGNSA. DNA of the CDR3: TGTGCCAGCAGCTTAGGGAGCGGTAGCACAGATACGCAGTATTTT. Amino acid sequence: CASSLGSGSTDTQYF.

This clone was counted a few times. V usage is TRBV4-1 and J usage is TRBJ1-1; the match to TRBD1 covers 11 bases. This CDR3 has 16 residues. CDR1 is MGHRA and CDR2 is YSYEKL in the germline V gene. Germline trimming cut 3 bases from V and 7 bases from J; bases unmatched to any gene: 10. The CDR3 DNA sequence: TGCGCCAGCAGCCATTCCGGGACAGGGGGTTCCTATGAAGCTTTCTTT. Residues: CASSHSGTGGSYEAFF.

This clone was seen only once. The DNA for the CDR3 is TGTGCCAGCAGCTCACACGTCGCGGCTCTCCGCAGGGGTGGCTACACCTTC. Protein sequence: CASSSHVAALRRGGYTF. This sequence joins TRBV5-4 and TRBJ1-2; TRBD1 might be the D (6 bases). Germline assignment: CDR1 SGHNT and CDR2 YYREEE (reference sequence). V was pared by 3 bases and J by 7 bases, with 25 bases between. The CDR3 spans 17 residues. Together with reference TRBV5-4 and TRBJ1-2, the CDR3 gives the full variable domain: ETGVTQSPTHLIKTRGQQVTLRCSSQSGHNTVSWYQQALGQGPQFIFQYYREEENGRGNFPPRFSGLQFPNYSSELNVNALELDDSALYLCASSSHVAALRRGGYTFGSGTRLTVV.